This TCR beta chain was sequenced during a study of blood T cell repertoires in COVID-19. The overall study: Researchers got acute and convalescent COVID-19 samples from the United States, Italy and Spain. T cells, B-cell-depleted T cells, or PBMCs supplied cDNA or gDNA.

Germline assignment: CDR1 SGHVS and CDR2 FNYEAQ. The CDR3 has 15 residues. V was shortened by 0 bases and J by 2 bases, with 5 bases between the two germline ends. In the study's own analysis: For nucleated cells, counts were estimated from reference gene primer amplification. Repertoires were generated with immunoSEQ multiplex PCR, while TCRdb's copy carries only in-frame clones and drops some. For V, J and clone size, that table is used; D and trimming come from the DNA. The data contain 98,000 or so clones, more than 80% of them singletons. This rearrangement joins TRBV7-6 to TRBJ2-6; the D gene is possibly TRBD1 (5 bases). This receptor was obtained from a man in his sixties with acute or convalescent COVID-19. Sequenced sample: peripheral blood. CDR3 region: CASSLATAGANVLTF. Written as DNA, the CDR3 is TGTGCCAGCAGCTTAGCGACAGCTGGGGCCAACGTCCTGACTTTC. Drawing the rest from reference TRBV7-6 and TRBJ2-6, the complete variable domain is GAGVSQSPRYKVTKRGQDVALRCDPISGHVSLYWYRQALGQGPEFLTYFNYEAQQDKSGLPNDRFSAERPEGSISTLTIQRTEQRDSAMYRCASSLATAGANVLTFGAGSRLTVL.